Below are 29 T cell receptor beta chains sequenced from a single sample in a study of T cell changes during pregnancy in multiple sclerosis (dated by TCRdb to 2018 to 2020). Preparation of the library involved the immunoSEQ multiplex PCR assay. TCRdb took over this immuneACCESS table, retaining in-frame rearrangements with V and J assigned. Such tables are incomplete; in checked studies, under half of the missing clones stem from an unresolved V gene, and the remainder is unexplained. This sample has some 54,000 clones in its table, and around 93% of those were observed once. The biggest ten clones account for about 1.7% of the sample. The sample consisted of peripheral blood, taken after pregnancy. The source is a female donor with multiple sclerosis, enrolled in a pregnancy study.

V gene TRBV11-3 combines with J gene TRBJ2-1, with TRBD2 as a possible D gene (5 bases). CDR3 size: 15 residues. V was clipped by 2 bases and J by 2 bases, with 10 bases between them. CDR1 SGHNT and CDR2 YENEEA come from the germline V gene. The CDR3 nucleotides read TGTGCCAGCAGCTTATCCGGAGGCACCTACAATGAGCAGTTCTTC. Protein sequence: CASSLSGGTYNEQFF.

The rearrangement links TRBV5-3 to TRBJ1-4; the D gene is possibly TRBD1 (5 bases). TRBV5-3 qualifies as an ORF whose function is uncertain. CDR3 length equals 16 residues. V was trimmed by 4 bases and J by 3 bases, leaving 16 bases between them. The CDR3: CARSGHTRVANEKLFF. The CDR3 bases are TGTGCCAGAAGCGGGCACACCAGGGTGGCTAATGAAAAACTGTTTTTT.

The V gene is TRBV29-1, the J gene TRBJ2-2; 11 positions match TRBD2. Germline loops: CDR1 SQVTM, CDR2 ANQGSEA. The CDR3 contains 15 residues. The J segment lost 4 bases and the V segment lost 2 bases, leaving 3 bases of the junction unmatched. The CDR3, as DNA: TGCAGCGTTGAAATAGCGGGAGGGATCACCGGGGAGCTGTTTTTT. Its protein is CSVEIAGGITGELFF.

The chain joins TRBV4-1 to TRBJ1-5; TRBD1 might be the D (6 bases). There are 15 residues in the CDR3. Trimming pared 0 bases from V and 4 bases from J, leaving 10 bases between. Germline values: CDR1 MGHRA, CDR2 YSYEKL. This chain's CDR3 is CASSQDPGVNQPQHF. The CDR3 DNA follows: TGCGCCAGCAGCCAAGATCCAGGGGTTAATCAGCCCCAGCATTTT.

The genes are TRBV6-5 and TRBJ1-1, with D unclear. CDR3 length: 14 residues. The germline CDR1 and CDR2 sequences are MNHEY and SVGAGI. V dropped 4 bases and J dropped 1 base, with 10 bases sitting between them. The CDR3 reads CASSSNPGNTEAFF. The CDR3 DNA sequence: TGTGCCAGCAGTTCAAACCCAGGGAACACTGAAGCTTTCTTT.

In DNA form, the CDR3 reads TGTGCCAGCAGCTTAGGCGGGAGTGATGGATACGAGCAGTACTTC. It specifies CASSLGGSDGYEQYF. V and J are TRBV7-3 and TRBJ2-7; 7 bases match TRBD2. Germline lookup yields CDR1 SGHTA and CDR2 FQGTGA. CDR3 size: 15 residues. Unmatched junction bases numbered 8, after V lost 2 bases and J lost 4 bases.

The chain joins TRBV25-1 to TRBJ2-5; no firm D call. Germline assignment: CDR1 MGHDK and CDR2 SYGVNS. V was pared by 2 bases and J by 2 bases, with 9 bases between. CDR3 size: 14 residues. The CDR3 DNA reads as TGTGCCAGCAGTGAACTAGGAATACAAGAGACCCAGTACTTC. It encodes CASSELGIQETQYF. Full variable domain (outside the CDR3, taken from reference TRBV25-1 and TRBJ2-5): EADIYQTPRYLVIGTGKKITLECSQTMGHDKMYWYQQDPGMELHLIHYSYGVNSTEKGDLSSESTVSRIRTEHFPLTLESARPSHTSQYLCASSELGIQETQYFGPGTRLLVL.

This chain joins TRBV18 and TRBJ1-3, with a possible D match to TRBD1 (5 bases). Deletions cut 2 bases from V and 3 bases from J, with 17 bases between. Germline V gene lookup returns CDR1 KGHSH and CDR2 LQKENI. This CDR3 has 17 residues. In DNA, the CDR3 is TGTGCCAGCTCACCAGCGTCGAAGACAGTTATTGGAAACACCATATATTTT. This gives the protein CASSPASKTVIGNTIYF.

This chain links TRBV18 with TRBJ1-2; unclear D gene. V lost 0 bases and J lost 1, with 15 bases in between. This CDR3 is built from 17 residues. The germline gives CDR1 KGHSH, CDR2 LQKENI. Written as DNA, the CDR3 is TGTGCCAGCTCACCACCGGGAGCGGGTCAATTTAACTATGGCTACACCTTC. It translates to CASSPPGAGQFNYGYTF.

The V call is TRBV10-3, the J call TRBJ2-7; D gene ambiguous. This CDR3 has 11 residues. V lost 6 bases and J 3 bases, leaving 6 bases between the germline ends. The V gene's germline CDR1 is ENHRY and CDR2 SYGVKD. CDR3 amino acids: CAISSNYEQYF. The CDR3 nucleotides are TGTGCCATCAGCAGTAACTACGAGCAGTACTTC.

DNA of the CDR3: TGTGCCAGTAGTATGGAGGGACAGGGAACAGATACGCAGTATTTT. Translation: CASSMEGQGTDTQYF. The gene calls are TRBV19 and TRBJ2-3, with 9 bases fitting TRBD1. V was pared by 3 bases and J by 3 bases, with 4 bases of the junction left unmatched. The CDR3 runs to 15 residues. Germline-derived CDR1 and CDR2 are LNHDA and SQIVND (reference sequence).

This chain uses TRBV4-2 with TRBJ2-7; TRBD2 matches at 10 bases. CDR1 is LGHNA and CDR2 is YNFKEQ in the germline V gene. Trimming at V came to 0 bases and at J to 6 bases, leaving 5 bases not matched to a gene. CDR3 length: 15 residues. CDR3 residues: CASSQERAGGPEQYF. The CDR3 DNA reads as TGTGCCAGCAGCCAAGAGAGAGCGGGAGGGCCCGAGCAGTACTTC.

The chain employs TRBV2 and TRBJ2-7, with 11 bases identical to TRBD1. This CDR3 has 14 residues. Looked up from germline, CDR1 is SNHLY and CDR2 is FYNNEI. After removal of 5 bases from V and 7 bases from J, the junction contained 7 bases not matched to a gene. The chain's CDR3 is CASSNLGTGGEQYF. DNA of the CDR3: TGTGCCAGCAGTAATCTCGGGACAGGGGGAGAGCAGTACTTC. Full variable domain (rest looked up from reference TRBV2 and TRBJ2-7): EPEVTQTPSHQVTQMGQEVILRCVPISNHLYFYWYRQILGQKVEFLVSFYNNEISEKSEIFDDQFSVERPDGSNFTLKIRSTKLEDSAMYFCASSNLGTGGEQYFGPGTRLTVT.

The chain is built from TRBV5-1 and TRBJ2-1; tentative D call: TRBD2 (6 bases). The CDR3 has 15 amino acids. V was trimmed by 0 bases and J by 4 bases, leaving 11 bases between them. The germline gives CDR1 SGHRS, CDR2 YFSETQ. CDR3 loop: CASSLGREPYNEQFF. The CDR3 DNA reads TGCGCCAGCAGCTTGGGACGGGAGCCATACAATGAGCAGTTCTTC.

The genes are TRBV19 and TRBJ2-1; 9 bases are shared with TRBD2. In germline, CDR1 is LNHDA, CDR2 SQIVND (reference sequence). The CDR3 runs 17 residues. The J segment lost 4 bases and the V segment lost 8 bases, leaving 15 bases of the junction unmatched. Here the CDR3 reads CASSSRASGKLYNEQFF. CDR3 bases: TGTGCCAGTTCCTCCCGGGCTAGCGGGAAATTGTACAATGAGCAGTTCTTC.

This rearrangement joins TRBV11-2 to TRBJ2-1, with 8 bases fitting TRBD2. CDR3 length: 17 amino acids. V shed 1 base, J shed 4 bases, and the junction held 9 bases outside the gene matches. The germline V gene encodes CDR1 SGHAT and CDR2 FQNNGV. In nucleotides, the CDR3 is TGTGCCAGCAGCTTAGTATCGTCCGGGAGGGCGTACAATGAGCAGTTCTTC. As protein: CASSLVSSGRAYNEQFF.

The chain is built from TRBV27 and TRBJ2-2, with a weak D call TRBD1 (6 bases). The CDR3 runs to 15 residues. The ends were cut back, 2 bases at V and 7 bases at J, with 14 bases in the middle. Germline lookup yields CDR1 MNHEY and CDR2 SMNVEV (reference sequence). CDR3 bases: TGTGCCAGCAGTTTAACTTTGGACAGCAGCGGGGAGCTGTTTTTT. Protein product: CASSLTLDSSGELFF.

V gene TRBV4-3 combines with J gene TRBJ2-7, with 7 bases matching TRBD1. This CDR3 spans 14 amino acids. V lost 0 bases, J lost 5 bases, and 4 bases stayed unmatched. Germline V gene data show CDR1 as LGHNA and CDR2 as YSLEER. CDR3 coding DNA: TGCGCCAGCAGCCAAGATAGGGACAGAGACGAGCAGTACTTC. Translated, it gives CASSQDRDRDEQYF.

CDR3 sequence: CAWASGTGYDNEQFF. The CDR3 nucleotides are TGTGCCTGGGCTTCCGGGACAGGGTACGACAATGAGCAGTTCTTC. J is TRBJ2-1 and V is TRBV30; TRBD1 matches 9 bases. The CDR3 consists of 15 residues. Trimming took 5 bases from V and 5 from J; bases not matched to a gene: 10. From germline, CDR1 is GTSNPN and CDR2 SVGIG (reference sequence).

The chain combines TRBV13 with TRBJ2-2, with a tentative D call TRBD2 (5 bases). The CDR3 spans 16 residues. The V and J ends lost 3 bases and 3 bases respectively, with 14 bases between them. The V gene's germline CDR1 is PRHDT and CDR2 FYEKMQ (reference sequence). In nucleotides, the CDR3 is TGTGCCAGCAGCTTTACCTCATTCGGGGACACCGGGGAGCTGTTTTTT. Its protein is CASSFTSFGDTGELFF.

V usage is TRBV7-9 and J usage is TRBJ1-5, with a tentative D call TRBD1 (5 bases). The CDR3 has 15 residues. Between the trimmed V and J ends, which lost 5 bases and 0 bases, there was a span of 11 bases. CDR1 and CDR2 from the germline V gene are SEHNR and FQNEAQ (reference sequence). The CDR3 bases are TGTGCCAGCAGCCAGAGCGGGGGTAGCAATCAGCCCCAGCATTTT. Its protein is CASSQSGGSNQPQHF. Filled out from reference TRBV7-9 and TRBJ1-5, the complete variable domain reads DTGVSQNPRHKITKRGQNVTFRCDPISEHNRLYWYRQTLGQGPEFLTYFQNEAQLEKSRLLSDRFSAERPKGSFSTLEIQRTEQGDSAMYLCASSQSGGSNQPQHFGDGTRLSIL.

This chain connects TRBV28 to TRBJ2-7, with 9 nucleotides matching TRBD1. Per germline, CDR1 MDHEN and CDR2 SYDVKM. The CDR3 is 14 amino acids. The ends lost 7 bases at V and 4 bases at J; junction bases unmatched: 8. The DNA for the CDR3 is TGTGCCAGCACCCGGACAGGGGAGGTTTACGAGCAGTACTTC. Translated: CASTRTGEVYEQYF.

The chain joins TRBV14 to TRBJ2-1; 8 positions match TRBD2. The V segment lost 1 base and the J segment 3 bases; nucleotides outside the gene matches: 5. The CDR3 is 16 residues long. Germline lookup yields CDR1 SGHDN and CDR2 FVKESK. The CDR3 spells CASSQGTGLGYNEQFF. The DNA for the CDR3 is TGTGCCAGCAGCCAAGGGACGGGACTAGGCTACAATGAGCAGTTCTTC.

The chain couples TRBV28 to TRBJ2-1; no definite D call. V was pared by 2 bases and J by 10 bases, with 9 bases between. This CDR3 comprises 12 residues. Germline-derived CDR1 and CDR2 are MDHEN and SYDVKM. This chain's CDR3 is CASSLNVGEQFF. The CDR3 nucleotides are TGTGCCAGCAGTTTAAATGTGGGCGAGCAGTTCTTC.

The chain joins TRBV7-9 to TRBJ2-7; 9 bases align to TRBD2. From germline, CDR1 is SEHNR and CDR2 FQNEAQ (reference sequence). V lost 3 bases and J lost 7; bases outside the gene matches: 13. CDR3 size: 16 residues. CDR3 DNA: TGTGCCAGCAGCTTGCTGGCTAGCGGGAATGTAGGGGAGCAGTACTTC. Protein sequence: CASSLLASGNVGEQYF.

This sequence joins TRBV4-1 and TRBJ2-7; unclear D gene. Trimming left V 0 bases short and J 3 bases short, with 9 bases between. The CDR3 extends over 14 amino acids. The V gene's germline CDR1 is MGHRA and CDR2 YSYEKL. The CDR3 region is CASSQDSQFYEQYF. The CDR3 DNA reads TGCGCCAGCAGCCAAGATTCCCAGTTCTACGAGCAGTACTTC.

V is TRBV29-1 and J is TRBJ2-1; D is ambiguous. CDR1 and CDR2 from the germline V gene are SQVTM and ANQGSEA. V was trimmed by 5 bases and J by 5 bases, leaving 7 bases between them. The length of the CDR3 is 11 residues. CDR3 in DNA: TGCAGCGTTTCAGTGAACAATGAGCAGTTCTTC. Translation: CSVSVNNEQFF.

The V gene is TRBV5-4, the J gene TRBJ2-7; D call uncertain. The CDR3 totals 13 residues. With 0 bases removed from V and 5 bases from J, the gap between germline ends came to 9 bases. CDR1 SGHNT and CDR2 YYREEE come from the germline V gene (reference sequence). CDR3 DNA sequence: TGTGCCAGCAGCTTGGACCGAATAGACGAGCAGTACTTC. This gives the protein CASSLDRIDEQYF.

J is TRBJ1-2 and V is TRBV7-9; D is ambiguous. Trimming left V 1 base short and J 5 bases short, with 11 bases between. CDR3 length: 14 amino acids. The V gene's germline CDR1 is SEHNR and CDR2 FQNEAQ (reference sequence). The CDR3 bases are TGTGCCAGCAGCTTAGAACAGAGCTCATATGGCTACACCTTC. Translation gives CASSLEQSSYGYTF. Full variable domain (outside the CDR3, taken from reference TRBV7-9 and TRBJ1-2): DTGVSQNPRHKITKRGQNVTFRCDPISEHNRLYWYRQTLGQGPEFLTYFQNEAQLEKSRLLSDRFSAERPKGSFSTLEIQRTEQGDSAMYLCASSLEQSSYGYTFGSGTRLTVV.